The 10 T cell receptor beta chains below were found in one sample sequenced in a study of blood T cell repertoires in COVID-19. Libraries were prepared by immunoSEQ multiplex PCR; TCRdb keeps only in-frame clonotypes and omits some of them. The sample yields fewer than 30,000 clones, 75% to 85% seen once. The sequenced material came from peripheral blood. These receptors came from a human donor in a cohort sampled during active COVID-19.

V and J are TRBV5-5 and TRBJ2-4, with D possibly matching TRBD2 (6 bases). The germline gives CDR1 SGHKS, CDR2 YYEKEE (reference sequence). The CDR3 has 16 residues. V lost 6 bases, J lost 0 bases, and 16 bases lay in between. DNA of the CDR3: TGTGCCAGCACCCTAGACATGGGACTAGCCAAAAACATTCAGTACTTC. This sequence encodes CASTLDMGLAKNIQYF.

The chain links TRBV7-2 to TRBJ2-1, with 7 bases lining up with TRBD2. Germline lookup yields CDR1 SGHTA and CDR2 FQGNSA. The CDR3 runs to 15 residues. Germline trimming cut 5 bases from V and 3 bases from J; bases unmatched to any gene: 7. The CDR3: CASSPGERGYNEQFF. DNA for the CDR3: TGTGCCAGCAGCCCTGGCGAGCGGGGCTACAATGAGCAGTTCTTC.

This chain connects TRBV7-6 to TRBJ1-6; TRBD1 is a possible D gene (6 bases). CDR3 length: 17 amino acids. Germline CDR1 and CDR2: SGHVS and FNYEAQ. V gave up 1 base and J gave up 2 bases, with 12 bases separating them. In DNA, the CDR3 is TGTGCCAGCAGCTTAGACCCAGGGGCTGCCTATAATTCACCCCTCCACTTT. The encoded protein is CASSLDPGAAYNSPLHF.

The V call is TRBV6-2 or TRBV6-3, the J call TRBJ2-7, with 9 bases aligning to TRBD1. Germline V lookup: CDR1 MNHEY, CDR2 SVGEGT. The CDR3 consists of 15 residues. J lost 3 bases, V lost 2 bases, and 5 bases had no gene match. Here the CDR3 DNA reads TGTGCCAGCAGTTACCTTATGGGACAGGGCTACGAGCAGTACTTC. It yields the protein CASSYLMGQGYEQYF.

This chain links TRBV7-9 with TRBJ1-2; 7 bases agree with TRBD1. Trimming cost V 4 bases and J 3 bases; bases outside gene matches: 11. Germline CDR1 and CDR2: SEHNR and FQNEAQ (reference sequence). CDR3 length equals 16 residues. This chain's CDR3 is CASSSSNRGQDYGYTF. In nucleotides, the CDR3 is TGTGCCAGCAGCTCCTCGAACAGGGGACAAGACTATGGCTACACCTTC.

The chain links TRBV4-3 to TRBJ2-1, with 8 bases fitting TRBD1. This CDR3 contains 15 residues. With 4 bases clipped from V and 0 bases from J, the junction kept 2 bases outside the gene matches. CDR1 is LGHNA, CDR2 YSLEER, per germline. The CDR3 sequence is CASSLGQGSYNEQFF. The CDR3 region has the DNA TGCGCCAGCAGCCTTGGACAGGGCTCCTACAATGAGCAGTTCTTC.

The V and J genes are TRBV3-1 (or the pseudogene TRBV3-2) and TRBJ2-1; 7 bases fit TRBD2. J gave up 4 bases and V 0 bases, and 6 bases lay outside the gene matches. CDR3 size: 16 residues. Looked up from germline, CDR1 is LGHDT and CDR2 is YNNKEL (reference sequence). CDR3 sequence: CASSQEGGGVYNEQFF. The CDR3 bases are TGTGCCAGCAGCCAAGAAGGTGGGGGGGTTTACAATGAGCAGTTCTTC.

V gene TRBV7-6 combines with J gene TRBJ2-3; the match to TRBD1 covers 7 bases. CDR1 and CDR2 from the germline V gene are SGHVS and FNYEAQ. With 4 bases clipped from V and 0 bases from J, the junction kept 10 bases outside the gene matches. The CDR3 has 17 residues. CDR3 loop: CASSSTGNPRSTDTQYF. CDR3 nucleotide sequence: TGTGCCAGCAGCTCGACAGGGAACCCTCGGAGCACAGATACGCAGTATTTT.

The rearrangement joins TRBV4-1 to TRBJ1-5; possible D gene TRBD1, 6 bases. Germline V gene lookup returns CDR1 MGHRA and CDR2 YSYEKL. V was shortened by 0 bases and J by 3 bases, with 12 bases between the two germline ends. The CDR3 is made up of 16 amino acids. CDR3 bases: TGCGCCAGCAGCCAAGAACGGGCAGGGGTCAATCAGCCCCAGCATTTT. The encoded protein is CASSQERAGVNQPQHF.

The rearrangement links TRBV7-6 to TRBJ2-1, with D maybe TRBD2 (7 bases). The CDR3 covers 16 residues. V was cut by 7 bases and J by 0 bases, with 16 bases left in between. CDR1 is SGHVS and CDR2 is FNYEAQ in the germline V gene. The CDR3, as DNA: TGTGCCAGCACCCTCGAGGGGGGGGCCTCCTACAATGAGCAGTTCTTC. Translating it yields CASTLEGGASYNEQFF.